Presented here are 26 T cell receptor beta chains from one specimen sequenced in a study of cytomegalovirus exposure and HLA in healthy donors. PCR primers comprised 60 Vbeta and 13 Jbeta primers. TCRdb keeps only in-frame clones here, not all; method: immunoSEQ multiplex PCR. The data show 140,000 to 150,000 clones, approximately 78% seen once. Sequenced: PBMCs. The receptors shown here come from a man aged 40-49 years in good health and CMV-seropositive.

This sequence joins TRBV28 and TRBJ1-4; 7 bases agree with TRBD1. The ends lost 4 bases at V and 5 bases at J; junction bases unmatched: 4. The CDR3 has 14 residues. In germline, CDR1 is MDHEN, CDR2 SYDVKM. For the CDR3, the DNA is TGTGCCAGCAGTTCCGGGACAGCAAATGAAAAACTGTTTTTT. This gives the protein CASSSGTANEKLFF.

The genes are TRBV11-3 and TRBJ2-2, with no clear D. CDR3 length: 15 amino acids. Trimming removed 5 bases at V and 5 bases at J, with 15 bases between. Germline-derived CDR1 and CDR2 are SGHNT and YENEEA. The CDR3 DNA reads TGTGCCAGCAGCCCACAGCCAGAAATTACCGGGGAGCTGTTTTTT. Translated: CASSPQPEITGELFF.

This clone appeared a single time. V usage is TRBV19 and J usage is TRBJ1-1; the D is unclear. Germline loops: CDR1 LNHDA, CDR2 SQIVND (reference sequence). The CDR3 length is 15 residues. V lost 6 bases and J 4 bases, leaving 18 bases between the germline ends. The CDR3 loop reads CASSNNIGAGTEAFF. The CDR3, as DNA: TGTGCCAGTAGCAATAACATTGGTGCGGGCACTGAAGCTTTCTTT.

This sequence joins TRBV9 and TRBJ2-5; 8 bases fit TRBD1. This CDR3 spans 15 amino acids. The ends lost 4 bases at V and 4 bases at J; junction bases unmatched: 9. Germline V gene data show CDR1 as SGDLS and CDR2 as YYNGEE. The DNA of the CDR3 is TGTGCCAGCAGCCCAAGTGGGACAGGCCCAGAGACCCAGTACTTC. Protein product: CASSPSGTGPETQYF.

The rearrangement joins TRBV7-9 to TRBJ2-5; 14 bases align to TRBD2. The CDR3 is made up of 16 amino acids. Germline values: CDR1 SEHNR, CDR2 FQNEAQ (reference sequence). V lost 7 bases and J lost 3; bases outside the gene matches: 7. The CDR3 DNA sequence: TGTGCCAGCAAAGGCGGACTAGCGGGAGGTAAAGAGACCCAGTACTTC. Protein product: CASKGGLAGGKETQYF.

V gene TRBV11-2 combines with J gene TRBJ2-7; D gene unclear. From germline, CDR1 is SGHAT and CDR2 FQNNGV. This CDR3 is built from 15 residues. V shed 4 bases and J shed 2 bases, with 15 bases lying between them. CDR3 amino acids: CASSSPRLGPYEQYF. The CDR3 bases are TGTGCCAGCAGCTCCCCTCGTCTCGGTCCCTACGAGCAGTACTTC.

V and J are TRBV4-3 and TRBJ1-4, with 7 positions matching TRBD1. Unmatched junction bases numbered 2, after V lost 0 bases and J lost 13 bases. Germline assignment: CDR1 LGHNA and CDR2 YSLEER. CDR3 length: 12 residues. Here the CDR3 reads CASSQDRDRLFF. CDR3 DNA: TGCGCCAGCAGCCAAGACAGGGACAGACTGTTTTTT.

The rearrangement joins TRBV7-9 to TRBJ2-3; 9 bases fit TRBD1. The CDR3 is 18 residues long. The germline gives CDR1 SEHNR, CDR2 FQNEAQ (reference sequence). The V and J ends lost 4 bases and 2 bases, in that order; junction bases with no gene match: 13. In nucleotides, the CDR3 is TGTGCCAGCAGCTCGAAATTTCCGGGACAGGGAGTCACAGATACGCAGTATTTT. It translates to CASSSKFPGQGVTDTQYF. The full variable domain, rest sourced from reference TRBV7-9 and TRBJ2-3, is DTGVSQNPRHKITKRGQNVTFRCDPISEHNRLYWYRQTLGQGPEFLTYFQNEAQLEKSRLLSDRFSAERPKGSFSTLEIQRTEQGDSAMYLCASSSKFPGQGVTDTQYFGPGTRLTVL.

The CDR3 region is CAWKEEGGVGFGANVLTF. The CDR3 nucleotides are TGTGCCTGGAAGGAGGAAGGGGGCGTCGGTTTTGGGGCCAACGTCCTGACTTTC. The rearrangement joins TRBV30 to TRBJ2-6; 7 bases are a match to TRBD1. J was trimmed by 3 bases and V by 4 bases; bases with no gene match: 15. The CDR3 contains 18 residues. Germline lookup yields CDR1 GTSNPN and CDR2 SVGIG (reference sequence).

The CDR3 reads CASSSGQGVTDTQYF. DNA of the CDR3: TGTGCCAGCAGTTCTGGACAGGGAGTCACAGATACGCAGTATTTT. The chain employs TRBV6-5 and TRBJ2-3; 8 nucleotides align to TRBD1. The V and J ends lost 4 bases and 2 bases, in that order; junction bases with no gene match: 5. Per germline, CDR1 MNHEY and CDR2 SVGAGI. This CDR3 contains 15 residues.

This chain's CDR3 is CASSSLSYEQYF. In DNA form, the CDR3 reads TGTGCCAGCAGCTCGCTCTCCTACGAGCAGTACTTC. The chain combines TRBV7-9 with TRBJ2-5; no clear D. Gene TRBJ2-7 matches the end of the DNA better, so the J call may be wrong. This CDR3 is 12 amino acids long. The germline CDR1 and CDR2 sequences are SEHNR and FQNEAQ (reference sequence).

The J gene is TRBJ1-4, the V gene TRBV15; TRBD1 might be the D (5 bases). The CDR3 is made up of 15 amino acids. The V and J ends lost 0 bases and 1 base respectively, with 6 bases between them. CDR1 is LNHNV, CDR2 YYDKDF, per germline (reference sequence). The CDR3 bases are TGTGCCACCAGCAGAGAAAGGGGAACTAATGAAAAACTGTTTTTT. This sequence encodes CATSRERGTNEKLFF. Based on the CDR3 plus reference TRBV15 and TRBJ1-4, the full variable domain is DAMVIQNPRYQVTQFGKPVTLSCSQTLNHNVMYWYQQKSSQAPKLLFHYYDKDFNNEADTPDNFQSRRPNTSFCFLDIRSPGLGDTAMYLCATSRERGTNEKLFFGSGTQLSVL.

J is TRBJ2-7 and V is TRBV5-4, with D possibly TRBD1 on 6 matching bases. CDR1 is SGHNT and CDR2 is YYREEE in the germline V gene (reference sequence). The CDR3 is made up of 16 amino acids. Trimming removed 4 bases from V and 2 bases from J, with 19 bases in between. The CDR3 sequence: CASSPRPGHVTYEQYF. The CDR3 nucleotides are TGTGCCAGCAGCCCGCGGCCGGGACATGTAACCTACGAGCAGTACTTC.

The chain joins TRBV27 to TRBJ2-5, with 12 nucleotides matching TRBD2. After removal of 4 bases from V and 5 bases from J, the junction contained 5 bases not matched to a gene. The CDR3 has 15 residues. Germline V CDR1 and CDR2: MNHEY, SMNVEV (reference sequence). The CDR3 region has the DNA TGTGCCAGCAGTTCCCTAGCGGGAGGGGAGGAGACCCAGTACTTC. Translated: CASSSLAGGEETQYF.

V and J are TRBV2 and TRBJ2-6; 9 bases fit TRBD1. The J segment lost 3 bases and the V segment lost 8 bases, leaving 8 bases of the junction unmatched. CDR3 length equals 16 residues. CDR1 is SNHLY and CDR2 is FYNNEI in the germline V gene. The CDR3 here is CASDGQGLGGANVLTF. The CDR3 coding sequence is TGTGCCAGCGACGGACAGGGGTTAGGTGGGGCCAACGTCCTGACTTTC.

The rearrangement uses TRBV7-2 and TRBJ1-2, with D possibly matching TRBD1 (5 bases). V shed 2 bases and J shed 7 bases, with 17 bases lying between them. The CDR3 extends over 15 amino acids. Per the germline V gene, CDR1 is SGHTA and CDR2 is FQGNSA. The CDR3 sequence: CASSLNLGPLSGYTF. CDR3 bases: TGTGCCAGCAGCTTAAATCTGGGGCCCCTTTCTGGCTACACCTTC.

This chain links TRBV19 with TRBJ2-5, with 10 bases lining up with TRBD1. With 6 bases clipped from V and 5 bases from J, the junction kept 12 bases outside the gene matches. Germline V gives CDR1 LNHDA, CDR2 SQIVND (reference sequence). The CDR3 has 16 amino acids. The CDR3 loop reads CASRKNPGQGRETQYF. CDR3 coding DNA: TGTGCCAGTAGAAAAAACCCGGGACAGGGGAGGGAGACCCAGTACTTC.

This rearrangement joins TRBV7-9 to TRBJ2-5; possible D gene TRBD2, 5 bases. Trimming removed 5 bases from V and 5 bases from J, with 15 bases in between. Germline V gene sequence: CDR1 SEHNR, CDR2 FQNEAQ (reference sequence). This CDR3 has 14 residues. Here the CDR3 reads CASSDTGMGETQYF. DNA for the CDR3: TGTGCCAGCAGCGACACGGGGATGGGGGAGACCCAGTACTTC.

The V and J genes are TRBV5-4 and TRBJ1-2; 7 bases map to TRBD1. CDR3 size: 14 residues. Germline CDR1 SGHNT, CDR2 YYREEE (reference sequence). The ends lost 5 bases at V and 6 bases at J; junction bases unmatched: 10. The CDR3 coding sequence is TGTGCCAGCAGACGCCCAACAGGGGACGATGGCTACACCTTC. Its protein product is CASRRPTGDDGYTF.

The J gene is TRBJ1-6, the V gene TRBV7-9; TRBD1 matches at 7 bases. The V gene's germline CDR1 is SEHNR and CDR2 FQNEAQ (reference sequence). This CDR3 comprises 14 residues. Trimming at V came to 6 bases and at J to 5 bases, leaving 4 bases not matched to a gene. CDR3 sequence (DNA): TGTGCCAGCAGTTCGGGACAGAATAATTCACCCCTCCACTTT. Translation gives CASSSGQNNSPLHF.

CDR3 coding DNA: TGTGCCAGCAGTTTCCTGGACAGGGGACATGGCTACACCTTC. It encodes CASSFLDRGHGYTF. This sequence joins TRBV6-6 and TRBJ1-2; 9 bases line up with TRBD1. Per the germline V gene, CDR1 is MNHNY and CDR2 is SVGAGI (reference sequence). V was clipped by 4 bases and J by 6 bases; unmatched bases: 6. CDR3 length equals 14 residues.

V is TRBV5-4 and J is TRBJ2-1, with TRBD2 identical over 7 bases. The germline CDR1 and CDR2 sequences are SGHNT and YYREEE (reference sequence). This CDR3 is built from 12 residues. V was pared by 4 bases and J by 10 bases, with 5 bases of the junction left unmatched. The CDR3 sequence: CASSPSGKEQFF. The CDR3 nucleotides read TGTGCCAGCAGCCCTAGCGGCAAAGAGCAGTTCTTC.

Here the CDR3 reads CASSRTGTGYNSPLHF. The CDR3 DNA reads as TGTGCCAGCTCACGAACCGGGACAGGGTACAATTCACCCCTCCACTTT. The chain has TRBV18 and TRBJ1-6, with 9 bases identical to TRBD1. The germline V gene encodes CDR1 KGHSH and CDR2 LQKENI. The CDR3 extends over 16 amino acids. Trimming at V came to 4 bases and at J to 7 bases, leaving 8 bases not matched to a gene. The full variable domain, with the rest looked up from reference TRBV18 and TRBJ1-6, is NAGVMQNPRHLVRRRGQEARLRCSPMKGHSHVYWYRQLPEEGLKFMVYLQKENIIDESGMPKERFSAEFPKEGPSILRIQQVVRGDSAAYFCASSRTGTGYNSPLHFGNGTRLTVT.

CDR3 in amino acids: CSVPGQGGETQYF. DNA of the CDR3: TGCAGCGTCCCAGGACAGGGCGGAGAGACCCAGTACTTC. This rearrangement joins TRBV29-1 to TRBJ2-5; 8 bases align to TRBD1. The V gene end was trimmed by 6 bases and the J gene end by 4 bases; junction bases not matched to a gene: 7. CDR1 and CDR2 (germline): SQVTM, ANQGSEA. The CDR3 sequence is 13 residues long.

The genes are TRBV5-5 and TRBJ2-5; possible D gene TRBD1, 5 bases. This CDR3 comprises 13 residues. Trimming left V 4 bases short and J 5 bases short, with 12 bases between. CDR1 SGHKS and CDR2 YYEKEE come from the germline V gene (reference sequence). In DNA form, the CDR3 reads TGTGCCAGCAGCCGACAGCAAACCGAGACCCAGTACTTC. It is translated as CASSRQQTETQYF.

The rearrangement uses TRBV19 and TRBJ2-3; no clear D gene. The V gene's germline CDR1 is LNHDA and CDR2 SQIVND (reference sequence). V gave up 3 bases and J gave up 0 bases, with 7 bases separating them. CDR3 length: 14 amino acids. CDR3 protein: CASSITSSTDTQYF. For the CDR3, the DNA is TGTGCCAGTAGTATTACGAGTAGCACAGATACGCAGTATTTT.